The 22 T cell receptor beta chains given below trace back to one sample, sequenced in a study of regulatory T cells in long-lasting Graves disease. CDR3 regions were amplified by Arm-PCR using iRepertoire HTBI primers to build TCR beta libraries. TCRdb reprocessed the multiplex PCR reads via MiXCR and lists one record per CDR3 protein. This sample yields about 610,000 distinct CDR3 sequences, of which about 16% are seen a single time; about 11% belongs to the top ten. The time point: newly diagnosed GD, antithyroid drugs for less than 3 months. The authors made the TCR library using RNA they extracted from PBMCs. This sample also appeared in a second study, on T cells in Graves' hyperthyroidism and ophthalmopathy.

The material sequenced was peripheral blood mononuclear cells (PBMCs), taken at new diagnosis, from a patient treated with antithyroid drugs. The receptors derive from a man aged 18 to 35 with Graves disease.

This clonotype occurred many times. The gene calls are TRBV2 and TRBJ2-1; 13 bases match TRBD2. The trim removed 4 bases at V and 7 bases at J, leaving 4 bases unmatched. CDR3 length equals 15 residues. Germline-derived CDR1 and CDR2 are SNHLY and FYNNEI. CDR3 amino acids: CASSGTSGSTNEQFF. CDR3 bases: TGTGCCAGCAGTGGGACTAGCGGGAGTACAAATGAGCAGTTCTTC.

There are many counts of this clonotype. The chain uses TRBV6-1 and TRBJ1-1; weak D call: TRBD1 (6 bases). Trimming took off 8 bases at V and 1 base at J, with 14 bases between the two ends. This CDR3 is 14 amino acids long. Germline V lookup: CDR1 MNHNS, CDR2 SASEGT. DNA for the CDR3: TGTGCCAGCTTCAGGGGATTTCCGAACACTGAAGCTTTCTTT. Its translation: CASFRGFPNTEAFF.

The chain has TRBV12-3 or TRBV12-4 and TRBJ2-7, with a tentative D call TRBD1 (6 bases). The CDR3 contains 15 residues. V was trimmed by 4 bases and J by 7 bases, leaving 20 bases between them. Written as DNA, the CDR3 is TGTGCCAGCAGTTCCTACAGGGCGTCGCTTAGGGAGCAGTACTTC. It translates to CASSSYRASLREQYF.

This clonotype was recorded at least ten times. The CDR3: CASSLVNRAYEQYF. DNA of the CDR3: TGTGCCAGCAGCTTAGTAAACAGGGCCTACGAGCAGTACTTC. The chain is built from TRBV7-8 and TRBJ2-7; a weak D match, TRBD1 (6 bases). V lost 1 base and J 2 bases, leaving 9 bases between the germline ends. Germline CDR1 SGHVS, CDR2 FQNEAQ. This CDR3 region has 14 residues.

This clonotype was picked up many times. V usage is TRBV2 and J usage is TRBJ1-5; 8 nucleotides line up with TRBD1. After removal of 4 bases from V and 6 bases from J, the junction contained 5 bases not matched to a gene. Per the germline V gene, CDR1 is SNHLY and CDR2 is FYNNEI. The CDR3 extends over 14 amino acids. This CDR3 is CASSAGQGGQPQHF. Written as DNA, the CDR3 is TGTGCCAGCAGTGCCGGACAGGGCGGTCAGCCCCAGCATTTT.

The DNA of the CDR3 is TGTGCCAGCAGCGTAGCACCGGGACAGGACGAGCAGTACTTC. Protein: CASSVAPGQDEQYF. The V call is TRBV9, the J call TRBJ2-7; 8 bases match TRBD1. This CDR3 contains 14 residues. V shed 0 bases, J shed 5 bases, and the junction held 4 bases outside the gene matches. Germline CDR1 reads SGDLS; CDR2 reads YYNGEE.

There are many counts of this clonotype. The rearrangement links TRBV6-1 to TRBJ1-4; the D gene is possibly TRBD1 (5 bases). CDR3 length equals 14 residues. CDR1 is MNHNS and CDR2 is SASEGT in the germline V gene. V was clipped by 4 bases and J by 6 bases, with 12 bases between them. CDR3 loop: CASSGPGRDEKLFF. In DNA form, the CDR3 reads TGTGCCAGCAGTGGTCCCGGCAGGGATGAAAAACTGTTTTTT.

This clonotype was seen ten or more times. This chain links TRBV2 with TRBJ2-7, with 10 nucleotides matching TRBD2. Looked up from germline, CDR1 is SNHLY and CDR2 is FYNNEI. The length of the CDR3 is 15 residues. Losses at the gene ends were 6 bases for V and 3 bases for J; bases not matched to a gene: 8. The CDR3 loop is CASSDWTSGRYEQYF. DNA of the CDR3: TGTGCCAGCAGCGATTGGACTAGCGGCCGCTACGAGCAGTACTTC.

Ten or more counts support this clonotype. This sequence joins TRBV11-2 and TRBJ2-7; D is possibly TRBD2 (5 bases). Per the germline V gene, CDR1 is SGHAT and CDR2 is FQNNGV. CDR3 length: 13 residues. Between the trimmed V and J ends, which lost 5 bases and 1 base, there was a span of 9 bases. The CDR3 DNA is TGTGCCAGCAGCGGGAGTCGTTCCTACGAGCAGTACTTC. This codes for CASSGSRSYEQYF.

This clonotype was recorded a few times. The chain combines TRBV5-1 with TRBJ2-3, with D possibly matching TRBD1 (5 bases). This CDR3 is built from 13 residues. The germline CDR1 and CDR2 sequences are SGHRS and YFSETQ. V was shortened by 5 bases and J by 0 bases, with 7 bases between the two germline ends. This CDR3 reads CASRPGSTDTQYF. CDR3 sequence (DNA): TGCGCCAGCAGACCAGGGAGCACAGATACGCAGTATTTT.

The chain carries TRBV5-8 and TRBJ2-2; weak D call: TRBD1 (5 bases). Trimming stripped 5 bases from V and 11 bases from J, with 16 bases between. In germline, CDR1 is SGHTS, CDR2 YDEGEE. The CDR3 loop spans 13 amino acids. CDR3 amino acids: CASRRFSRGELFF. The CDR3, as DNA: TGTGCCAGCAGAAGATTCTCTAGGGGCGAGCTGTTTTTT.

This clonotype was counted ten times or more. The chain uses TRBV6-1 and TRBJ2-7, with TRBD1 matching 9 bases. The V gene end was trimmed by 6 bases and the J gene end by 3 bases; junction bases not matched to a gene: 0. The germline CDR1 and CDR2 sequences are MNHNS and SASEGT. This CDR3 has 12 amino acids. Here the CDR3 reads CASRGQGYEQYF. The CDR3 coding sequence is TGTGCCAGCAGGGGACAGGGCTACGAGCAGTACTTC.

In this sample, this clonotype turned up many times. The J gene is TRBJ2-7, the V gene TRBV20-1; 7 bases line up with TRBD2. The V segment lost 6 bases and the J segment 3 bases; nucleotides outside the gene matches: 14. Germline V gene sequence: CDR1 DFQATT, CDR2 SNEGSKA (reference sequence). There are 15 residues in the CDR3. CDR3 nucleotides: TGCAGTGCCGAATCTGGACGGGAGGACCGCTACGAGCAGTACTTC. Its translation: CSAESGREDRYEQYF.

This chain uses TRBV13 with TRBJ2-5, with 8 bases matching TRBD2. Per the germline V gene, CDR1 is PRHDT and CDR2 is FYEKMQ (reference sequence). Trimming removed 7 bases from V and 4 bases from J; junction bases left unmatched: 8. CDR3 size: 14 residues. The CDR3 DNA reads TGTGCCAGCACCCGTTCGGGGGGGGGAGAGACCCAGTACTTC. It codes for CASTRSGGGETQYF.

The chain has TRBV19 and TRBJ2-1; a weak D match, TRBD2 (7 bases). In germline, CDR1 is LNHDA, CDR2 SQIVND (reference sequence). The CDR3 is 13 residues long. V shed 9 bases and J shed 7 bases, with 16 bases lying between them. CDR3 sequence: CASREGGENEQFF. CDR3 nucleotide sequence: TGTGCCAGCCGAGAGGGGGGGGAAAATGAGCAGTTCTTC.

The rearrangement links TRBV4-1 to TRBJ1-5, with no clear D. Germline CDR1 is MGHRA and CDR2 is YSYEKL. Deletions cut 3 bases from V and 5 bases from J, with 11 bases between. There are 14 residues in the CDR3. In DNA, the CDR3 is TGCGCCAGCAGCCACGGGCTTAGTGATCAGCCCCAGCATTTT. As protein: CASSHGLSDQPQHF.

Only a few counts were recorded for this clonotype. V is TRBV6-2 or TRBV6-3 and J is TRBJ1-3; TRBD1 might be the D (6 bases). CDR3 size: 12 residues. Germline values: CDR1 MNHEY, CDR2 SVGEGT. V was clipped by 6 bases and J by 4 bases, with 7 bases between them. CDR3 residues: CASRGTGNTIYF. CDR3 DNA: TGTGCCAGCAGAGGGACAGGAAACACCATATATTTT.

This clonotype has at least ten counts. The V call is TRBV28, the J call TRBJ1-2; D is undetermined. The germline V gene has CDR1 MDHEN and CDR2 SYDVKM. Trimming cost V 6 bases and J 7 bases, with 9 bases left between them. The CDR3 loop spans 11 amino acids. CDR3 loop: CASSYPPGYTF. The DNA for the CDR3 is TGTGCCAGCAGCTACCCCCCTGGCTACACCTTC.

The chain recombines TRBV19 with TRBJ1-4; D is undetermined. This CDR3 has 13 residues. The germline V gene has CDR1 LNHDA and CDR2 SQIVND (reference sequence). The V end was cut by 5 bases, the J end by 3 bases, with 7 bases between. The CDR3 loop is CASSGSANEKLFF. DNA for the CDR3: TGTGCCAGTAGTGGAAGCGCTAATGAAAAACTGTTTTTT.

Many counts were recorded for this clonotype. The CDR3 region is CASSTGQRSIANYGYTF. The CDR3 DNA is TGTGCCAGTAGTACGGGACAGCGCTCAATAGCTAACTATGGCTACACCTTC. The rearrangement joins TRBV19 to TRBJ1-2, with 7 bases aligning to TRBD1. The CDR3 has 17 residues. Per the germline V gene, CDR1 is LNHDA and CDR2 is SQIVND (reference sequence). The junction had 11 bases not matched to a gene; V was cut back by 4 bases and J by 0 bases.

The CDR3 coding sequence is TGCGCCAGCAGCCCTGGAGACACGCAAGAGACCCAGTACTTC. Its translation: CASSPGDTQETQYF. The V and J genes are TRBV5-1 and TRBJ2-5; D not resolved. Per the germline V gene, CDR1 is SGHRS and CDR2 is YFSETQ. The CDR3 is made up of 14 amino acids. Trimming took off 4 bases at V and 2 bases at J, with 12 bases between the two ends.

The rearrangement joins TRBV20-1 to TRBJ2-7; 9 bases line up with TRBD2. Per the germline V gene, CDR1 is DFQATT and CDR2 is SNEGSKA (reference sequence). Trimming at V came to 3 bases and at J to 3 bases, leaving 6 bases not matched to a gene. The CDR3 runs 14 residues. This CDR3 is CSARELAGSYEQYF. The DNA for the CDR3 is TGCAGTGCTAGGGAGCTAGCGGGGAGCTACGAGCAGTACTTC.